This T cell receptor beta chain was captured in a study of CD8 T cells in ankylosing spondylitis. This CDR3 has 16 amino acids. Deletions cut 5 bases from V and 1 base from J, with 17 bases between. Germline V gene lookup returns CDR1 MNHEY and CDR2 SMNVEV (reference sequence). This clonotype has a handful of counts. From the 5' RACE reads, TCRdb called clonotypes with MiXCR, one entry per CDR3 protein. This sample has under 250,000 distinct CDR3 sequences, with roughly 25% found just once. V is TRBV27 and J is TRBJ1-2; no clear D. Sequenced sample: blood, either unsorted or a sorted T cell fraction (not recorded which). The receptor was derived from a male donor with ankylosing spondylitis or in good health (not recorded which). The CDR3 loop is CASSVNSGSYNYGYTF. CDR3 in DNA: TGTGCCAGCAGTGTTAATTCCGGGTCCTATAACTATGGCTACACCTTC.